A selection of T cell receptor beta chains follows, all from one sample in a study of technical replicates of blood from several donors. TCRdb's copy holds only in-frame clones and misses some; the assay was immunoSEQ multiplex PCR. The sample holds under 65,000 clones, roughly 90% seen once. Sequencing was done on a sample of PBMCs. These receptors were obtained from a human donor in good health. Some clones in this sample may be carry-over from other donors' samples. Each CDR3 is given with its conserved first and last residue. D genes are given only for firm matches. Clone size is shown for a subset of rows, as once, few, many or a class of expanded clone.

cdr3_nt	cdr3_aa	v_call	j_call	clone_size	d_call
TGTGCCAGCAGTTTAGGCTTGGGCACAGATACGCAGTATTTT	CASSLGLGTDTQYF	TRBV27	TRBJ2-3	NA	NA
TGTGCCAGCAGTAAAACTAGCGGGGTGCTCTGGTACGAGCAGTACTTC	CASSKTSGVLWYEQYF	TRBV27	TRBJ2-7	NA	TRBD2
TGTGCCTGGGGACAGGGGTCCTACGAGCAGTACTTC	CAWGQGSYEQYF	TRBV7-9	TRBJ2-7	NA	TRBD1
TGTGCCAGCAGCTCACCGAGGAGCTCCTACGAGCAGTACTTC	CASSSPRSSYEQYF	TRBV5-6	TRBJ2-7	NA	NA
TGCGCCAGCAGCTTGGCCCACGGACAGGGGGGCGAGACCCAGTACTTC	CASSLAHGQGGETQYF	TRBV5-1	TRBJ2-5	NA	TRBD1
TGCGCCAGCAGTTTCGGGACAGGAGGTCAGCCCCAGCATTTT	CASSFGTGGQPQHF	TRBV5-1	TRBJ1-5	NA	TRBD1
TGTGCCTGGAGTCCCGCCAGTAGCAATCAGCCCCAGCATTTT	CAWSPASSNQPQHF	TRBV30	TRBJ1-5	once	NA
TGTGCCAGCAGTTACTCGGAACGGGTCAACAATGAGCAGTTCTTC	CASSYSERVNNEQFF	TRBV6-7	TRBJ2-1	NA	NA
TGTGCCAGCAGTTACCGGACAGGGGCTAACTATGGCTACACCTTC	CASSYRTGANYGYTF	TRBV6-5	TRBJ1-2	NA	TRBD1
TGTGCCACCATCCCTGGGCAGGGGGCAGTCGGCACTGAAGCTTTCTTT	CATIPGQGAVGTEAFF	TRBV15	TRBJ1-1	few	TRBD1
TGTGCCAGCAGCCGGGGTGGGGGCGGGCCGGAGAGTGGCTACACCTTC	CASSRGGGGPESGYTF	TRBV4-2	TRBJ1-2	NA	NA
TGTGCCAGCAGCTTAGGGGCTAGCGGATACACCGGGGAGCTGTTTTTT	CASSLGASGYTGELFF	TRBV7-6	TRBJ2-2	NA	TRBD2
TGCGCCAGCAGCAAGGGGGACAGCAACACTGAAGCTTTCTTT	CASSKGDSNTEAFF	TRBV5-1	TRBJ1-1	NA	TRBD1
TGTGCCACCAATCAGAATCTTCTTTCCAATTCACCCCTCCACTTT	CATNQNLLSNSPLHF	TRBV15	TRBJ1-6	NA	NA
TGTGCCAGCAGGTTGGAACCCGGACAGAACTATGGCTACACCTTC	CASRLEPGQNYGYTF	TRBV6-1	TRBJ1-2	NA	NA
TGTGCCACCTTTACGCGGGGGACTTCGCAGTTCTTC	CATFTRGTSQFF	TRBV6-5	TRBJ2-1	once	TRBD2
TGTGCCAGCAGCCAATCCAGGGGATCTGGCTACACCTTC	CASSQSRGSGYTF	TRBV14	TRBJ1-2	NA	NA
TGTGCCTCCTCCAGGGTTAACACCGGGGAGCTGTTTTTT	CASSRVNTGELFF	TRBV19	TRBJ2-2	NA	NA
TGTGCCAGCAGCCAAGTATTGTTAGCGGGATCGGAGCAGTTCTTC	CASSQVLLAGSEQFF	TRBV4-2	TRBJ2-1	NA	TRBD2
TGCGCCAGCAGCCAGAGTTTGACAGCCAGCTCCTACAATGAGCAGTTCTTC	CASSQSLTASSYNEQFF	TRBV4-3	TRBJ2-1	few	NA
TGTGCCAGCAGCAGATCGACAGACTCCTACGAGCAGTACTTC	CASSRSTDSYEQYF	TRBV7-2	TRBJ2-7	NA	NA
TGCAGCGTTGGTGGGGACTCCAGGAGCTCCTACAATGAGCAGTTCTTC	CSVGGDSRSSYNEQFF	TRBV29-1	TRBJ2-1	NA	NA
TGTGCCAGTAGTGACAGGATCTATGGCTACACCTTC	CASSDRIYGYTF	TRBV19	TRBJ1-2	NA	NA
TGTGCCAGCAGCAAAGTCGGGAGGTACGAGCAGTACTTC	CASSKVGRYEQYF	TRBV11-1	TRBJ2-7	NA	TRBD2
TGTGCCAGCACCATAGTCGACAGGGGGCTCGGTACTGAAGCTTTCTTT	CASTIVDRGLGTEAFF	TRBV2	TRBJ1-1	once	TRBD1
TGTGCCAGCAGCGTCACCGGGACAGGGTACGGCAATCAGCCCCAGCATTTT	CASSVTGTGYGNQPQHF	TRBV7-9	TRBJ1-5	NA	TRBD1
TGTGCCAGCTCACTAAACCGGGGGGGAGTTTCGAACACTGAAGCTTTCTTT	CASSLNRGGVSNTEAFF	TRBV18	TRBJ1-1	NA	NA
TGCGCCAGCAGCCAAGATAGCCATCAGCCCCAGCATTTT	CASSQDSHQPQHF	TRBV4-3	TRBJ1-5	NA	NA
TGTGCCAGCAGCCGTGGTCCGGGACAGGGCACAGATACGCAGTATTTT	CASSRGPGQGTDTQYF	TRBV5-4	TRBJ2-3	NA	TRBD1
TGTGCCAGCAGCCCGCTAGCGGGAGGCACAGATACGCAGTATTTT	CASSPLAGGTDTQYF	TRBV7-9	TRBJ2-3	NA	TRBD2
TGTGCAAGTCGCTTACTCCGGGGACAGGGTACGTATAATTCACCCCTCCACTTT	CASRLLRGQGTYNSPLHF	TRBV12-2	TRBJ1-6	NA	NA
TGTGCCAGCAGCTACAGGGGACGGAATTCACCCCTCCACTTT	CASSYRGRNSPLHF	TRBV11-2	TRBJ1-6	few	TRBD1
TGTGCCAGCATTGCGGGGCTAACTCTCTACAATGAGCAGTTCTTC	CASIAGLTLYNEQFF	TRBV2	TRBJ2-1	NA	NA
TGCGCCAGCAGCCAACAATACAGGGGGCGGGCAGATACGCAGTATTTT	CASSQQYRGRADTQYF	TRBV4-3	TRBJ2-3	NA	TRBD1
TGTGCCAGTAGTATAGGGTCGGGGGGGCGGGAGACCCAGTACTTC	CASSIGSGGRETQYF	TRBV19	TRBJ2-5	few	TRBD2
TGTGCCAGCAGCTTGAGCACAGGATTCTACGAGCAGTACTTC	CASSLSTGFYEQYF	TRBV5-4	TRBJ2-7	few	NA
TGCGCCAGCAGCCAAGATAAGCTACTAGCGAACACCGGGGAGCTGTTTTTT	CASSQDKLLANTGELFF	TRBV4-3	TRBJ2-2	NA	NA
TGTGCCAGCAGTGACAGGGGGTTGACAGATACGCAGTATTTT	CASSDRGLTDTQYF	TRBV2	TRBJ2-3	NA	TRBD1
TGTGCCAGCAGCAGATCGCGTAATGAGCAGTTCTTC	CASSRSRNEQFF	TRBV7-2	TRBJ2-1	NA	NA
TGTGCCAGCAGCTCCGGGACAGGGAGCAAACGGAACACTGAAGCTTTCTTT	CASSSGTGSKRNTEAFF	TRBV5-4	TRBJ1-1	medium-sized	TRBD1
TGTGCCACCAGCAGCCTGGAGTCGAATGAAAAACTGTTTTTT	CATSSLESNEKLFF	TRBV15	TRBJ1-4	NA	NA